These 4 T cell receptor beta chains were all obtained from the same sample, sequenced in a study of cytomegalovirus exposure and HLA in healthy donors. 60 Vbeta and 13 Jbeta primers were used in PCR. Profiled with immunoSEQ multiplex PCR; TCRdb holds only in-frame clones, not every one. The sample has about 110,000 clones; roughly 82% are singletons. Specimen: PBMCs. The source of these receptors is a male donor in good health and CMV-seropositive.

The chain combines TRBV28 with TRBJ1-2; D is ambiguous. CDR1 is MDHEN and CDR2 is SYDVKM in the germline V gene. This CDR3 contains 16 residues. Trimming stripped 5 bases from V and 2 bases from J, with 18 bases between. CDR3 sequence: CASSTAGSRRNYGYTF. The CDR3 DNA sequence: TGTGCCAGCAGTACCGCGGGGTCCAGGAGAAACTATGGCTACACCTTC.

The chain is built from TRBV5-6 and TRBJ2-1, with 7 bases fitting TRBD2. The CDR3 consists of 12 residues. Germline CDR1 and CDR2: SGHDT and YYEEEE. Trimming cost V 1 base and J 15 bases; bases outside gene matches: 7. Here the CDR3 DNA reads TGTGCCAGCAGCTTGTTGGCGGGGGACCTGTTCTTC. Residues: CASSLLAGDLFF.

Of note for this clone: A read error may account for a junction end that differs from germline. The V call is TRBV29-1, the J call TRBJ1-5; D is undetermined. The CDR3 sequence is 15 residues long. In germline, CDR1 is SQVTM, CDR2 ANQGSEA. The CDR3: CSVALPGSSNQPQNF. The CDR3 DNA sequence: TGCAGCGTTGCCCTGCCAGGTTCTAGCAATCAGCCCCAGAATTTT. The full variable domain, its missing parts supplied by reference TRBV29-1 and TRBJ1-5, is SAVISQKPSRDICQRGTSLTIQCQVDSQVTMMFWYRQQPGQSLTLIATANQGSEATYESGFVIDKFPISRPNLTFSTLTVSNMSPEDSSIYLCSVALPGSSNQPQNFGDGTRLSIL.

The chain employs TRBV12-5 and TRBJ2-1; 10 bases agree with TRBD2. After removal of 5 bases from V and 8 bases from J, the junction contained 12 bases not matched to a gene. The germline gives CDR1 LGHNT, CDR2 FRNRAP. CDR3 length equals 16 residues. CDR3 loop: CASGPTLAGAPHEQFF. DNA of the CDR3: TGTGCTAGTGGTCCCACCCTAGCGGGAGCCCCCCATGAGCAGTTCTTC.